The TCR beta chain described here comes from a study of memory CD4+ T cells and cytomegalovirus serostatus. This clone occurred a few times. CDR3 length: 13 amino acids. Trimming removed 10 bases at V and 8 bases at J, with 17 bases between. Germline CDR1 and CDR2: MNHEY and SVGAGI. The sort gate was single viable CD3+CD4+CD8-CD45RO+ cells for memory CD4+ T cells. The table came from immunoSEQ multiplex PCR; TCRdb's copy has only in-frame clones and leaves some out. The sample comprises about 56,000 clones, about 68% of which are singletons, and more than 2.5% rests with the top ten. The chain links TRBV6-5 to TRBJ2-2, with D unresolved. Sequenced input: memory CD4+ T cells from blood. The clonotype originates from an adult in good health and CMV-seropositive. The CDR3 coding sequence is TGTGCCACCGCACGGGCGGCCGCAGGGGAGCTGTTTTTT. Protein sequence: CATARAAAGELFF.